The rows below give T cell receptor beta chains drawn from one sample of a study of blood T cell repertoires in COVID-19. The data were produced by immunoSEQ multiplex PCR, yet TCRdb's version contains in-frame clones alone and is incomplete. The sample lists around 60,000 clones; about 80% were seen once. Sample: peripheral blood. The receptor set was obtained from a man aged 45-60 years with COVID-19, enrolled during active disease. Both conserved end residues are part of each CDR3. A D gene is named only where the DNA matches it firmly. Size is omitted from some rows. Given values are once, few, many or a class for expanded clones.

>TRBD1|-|TRBV6-5|TRBJ2-7
CASKRDRNSYEQYF
TGTGCCAGCAAGAGGGACAGGAACTCCTACGAGCAGTACTTC
>TRBD1|-|TRBV2|TRBJ2-5
CASSQPPGQKETQYF
TGTGCCAGCAGTCAACCTCCGGGACAGAAAGAGACCCAGTACTTC
>-|-|TRBV6-2/TRBV6-3|TRBJ2-2
CASSYSGRATGELFF
TGTGCCAGCAGTTACTCTGGCAGGGCGACCGGGGAGCTGTTTTTT
>TRBD1|-|TRBV9|TRBJ1-1
CASSSRGVGTEAFF
TGTGCCAGCAGCTCCAGGGGGGTTGGCACTGAAGCTTTCTTT
>TRBD1|-|TRBV7-6|TRBJ2-7
CASSLQGTVTYEQYF
TGTGCCAGCAGCCTGCAGGGGACAGTAACCTACGAGCAGTACTTC
>-|once|TRBV2|TRBJ1-1
CASSERGVTEAFF
TGTGCCAGCAGTGAGCGGGGGGTCACTGAAGCTTTCTTT
>-|-|TRBV3-1/TRBV3-2|TRBJ1-4
CASRRGEKLFF
TGTGCCAGCAGGCGGGGTGAAAAACTGTTTTTT
>TRBD2|-|TRBV5-1|TRBJ2-7
CASSPGLAGNSYEQYF
TGCGCCAGCAGCCCTGGACTAGCGGGAAATTCCTACGAGCAGTACTTC
>TRBD2|-|TRBV12-3/TRBV12-4|TRBJ2-1
CASKRESGEQFF
TGTGCCAGCAAGCGGGAGAGCGGTGAGCAGTTCTTC
>TRBD1|-|TRBV7-9|TRBJ2-2
CASRTGQGVLTGELFF
TGTGCCAGCAGAACGGGACAGGGGGTTTTAACCGGGGAGCTGTTTTTT
>-|-|TRBV30|TRBJ2-3
CAWSRSGGTDTQYF
TGTGCCTGGAGTAGATCCGGGGGCACAGATACGCAGTATTTT
>TRBD1|once|TRBV7-2|TRBJ1-5
CASSRDRGGYSNQPQHF
TGTGCCAGCAGCCGGGACAGGGGGGGATATAGCAATCAGCCCCAGCATTTT
>TRBD2|-|TRBV2|TRBJ2-5
CASSEVGKASGETQYF
TGTGCCAGCAGTGAAGTTGGGAAGGCTAGCGGGGAGACCCAGTACTTC
>TRBD1|-|TRBV9|TRBJ2-3
CARGLHRGSLVSEGPGYF
TGTGCCAGGGGTCTTCACAGGGGGTCCTTGGTATCGGAGGGCCCGGGGTATTTT
>TRBD1|-|TRBV29-1|TRBJ2-1
CSAGQLLEQFF
TGCAGCGCGGGACAGCTCCTTGAGCAGTTCTTC
>-|-|TRBV12-3/TRBV12-4|TRBJ2-5
CASSRQFQETQYF
TGTGCCAGCAGTCGACAGTTCCAAGAGACCCAGTACTTC
>TRBD1|-|TRBV2|TRBJ1-4
CATKQGNGATNEKLFF
TGTGCCACCAAACAGGGGAACGGGGCAACTAATGAAAAACTGTTTTTT
>TRBD1|-|TRBV18|TRBJ1-1
CASSPGQGINTEAFF
TGTGCCAGCTCACCCGGACAGGGAATAAACACTGAAGCTTTCTTT
>-|-|TRBV18|TRBJ2-1
CASSLRVDADIGQFF
TGTGCCAGCTCACTCCGGGTCGATGCAGATATCGGGCAGTTCTTC
>TRBD1|few|TRBV6-5|TRBJ1-1
CASSYSSTGAYTEAFF
TGTGCCAGCAGTTACTCTTCGACAGGGGCCTACACTGAAGCTTTCTTT
>TRBD2|-|TRBV5-6|TRBJ2-5
CASYLSGRNQETQYF
TGTGCCAGCTACCTAAGCGGGAGGAACCAAGAGACCCAGTACTTC
>-|few|TRBV19|TRBJ1-6
CARSAKDSYYTYNSPLHF
TGTGCCAGGTCCGCTAAGGACAGTTATTATACCTATAATTCACCCCTCCACTTT
>TRBD1|-|TRBV5-4|TRBJ1-3
CASSGQGISGNTIYF
TGTGCCAGCAGCGGACAGGGTATTTCTGGAAACACCATATATTTT
>TRBD1|-|TRBV6-2/TRBV6-3|TRBJ1-5
CASSPDRVPQPQHF
TGTGCCAGCAGCCCCGACAGGGTCCCTCAGCCCCAGCATTTT
>-|-|TRBV7-3|TRBJ1-1
CASSLSWGLSTEAFF
TGTGCCAGCAGCCTAAGCTGGGGGCTGAGCACTGAAGCTTTCTTT
>-|-|TRBV25-1|TRBJ2-3
CASRVPPRSGQYF
TGTGCCAGCAGGGTCCCCCCAAGGAGTGGGCAGTATTTT
>TRBD2|-|TRBV7-6|TRBJ2-1
CASSLSGRPYNEQFF
TGTGCCAGCAGCTTAAGCGGGAGACCCTACAATGAGCAGTTCTTC
>-|-|TRBV7-9|TRBJ1-1
CASSLAGVMTEAFF
TGTGCCAGCAGCTTAGCAGGGGTGATGACTGAAGCTTTCTTT
>TRBD1|-|TRBV4-1|TRBJ2-7
CASSHPGTDYEQYF
TGCGCCAGCAGCCACCCCGGGACAGATTACGAGCAGTACTTC
>-|-|TRBV24-1|TRBJ2-3
CATSGRPAGSTDTQYF
TGTGCCACCAGTGGACGTCCCGCAGGGAGCACAGATACGCAGTATTTT
>TRBD1|-|TRBV4-2|TRBJ1-1
CASSQNRDRGNTEAFF
TGTGCCAGCAGCCAAAACCGGGACAGGGGGAACACTGAAGCTTTCTTT
>-|-|TRBV28|TRBJ1-6
CAYRRRSGSPLHF
TGTGCCTACCGCAGGAGAAGCGGCTCACCCCTCCACTTT
>TRBD2|-|TRBV7-2|TRBJ2-7
CASSSSSGTYEQYF
TGTGCCAGCAGCTCCTCTAGCGGTACCTACGAGCAGTACTTC
>TRBD2|-|TRBV7-8|TRBJ2-1
CASSRAGTRAYNEQFF
TGTGCCAGCAGCCGAGCCGGGACTAGGGCCTACAATGAGCAGTTCTTC
>TRBD2|-|TRBV7-2|TRBJ2-1
CASNPLAGVGEQFF
TGTGCCAGCAACCCGCTAGCGGGAGTGGGCGAGCAGTTCTTC
>-|-|TRBV10-2|TRBJ1-2
CASSDVGRGYGYTF
TGCGCCAGCAGTGATGTGGGTCGCGGCTATGGCTACACCTTC
>TRBD1|-|TRBV6-2/TRBV6-3|TRBJ2-1
CASSSPRVSGTGYYEQFF
TGTGCCAGCAGTTCCCCGAGAGTGTCGGGGACAGGGTACTATGAGCAGTTCTTC
>TRBD2|-|TRBV2|TRBJ2-3
CASSEALGTSGTDTQYF
TGTGCCAGCAGTGAAGCATTGGGGACTAGCGGGACAGATACGCAGTATTTT
>TRBD1|-|TRBV19|TRBJ2-7
CASRPRQGAGGEQYF
TGTGCCAGTAGACCCCGGCAGGGGGCAGGGGGGGAGCAGTACTTC
>-|-|TRBV5-1|TRBJ1-4
CASGARGDNEKLFF
TGCGCCAGTGGGGCCCGGGGGGATAATGAAAAACTGTTTTTT
>-|-|TRBV4-2|TRBJ1-1
CASSRDLAGAEAFF
TGTGCCAGCAGCCGAGATTTGGCGGGAGCTGAAGCTTTCTTT
>TRBD1|-|TRBV29-1|TRBJ2-3
CSLSHRGLADTQYF
TGCAGCCTATCGCACAGGGGGCTCGCAGATACGCAGTATTTT